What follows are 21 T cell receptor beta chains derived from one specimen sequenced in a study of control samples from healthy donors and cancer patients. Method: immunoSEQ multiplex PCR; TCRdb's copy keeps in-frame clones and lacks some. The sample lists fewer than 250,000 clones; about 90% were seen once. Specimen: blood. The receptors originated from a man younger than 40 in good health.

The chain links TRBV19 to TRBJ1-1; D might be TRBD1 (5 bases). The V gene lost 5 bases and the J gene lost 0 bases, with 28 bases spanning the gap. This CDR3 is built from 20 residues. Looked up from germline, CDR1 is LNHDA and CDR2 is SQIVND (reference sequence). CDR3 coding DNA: TGTGCCAGTAGTGGGACTCCTTGGCGCCCCGAAGGAGCCATGAACACTGAAGCTTTCTTT. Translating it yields CASSGTPWRPEGAMNTEAFF.

The CDR3 coding sequence is TGTGCCAGCAGTTCCCAGACGATGAACACTGAAGCTTTCTTT. Translated, it gives CASSSQTMNTEAFF. The chain links TRBV27 to TRBJ1-1; D remains ambiguous. V was cut by 4 bases and J by 0 bases, with 9 bases left in between. Germline assignment: CDR1 MNHEY and CDR2 SMNVEV (reference sequence). CDR3 length: 14 amino acids.

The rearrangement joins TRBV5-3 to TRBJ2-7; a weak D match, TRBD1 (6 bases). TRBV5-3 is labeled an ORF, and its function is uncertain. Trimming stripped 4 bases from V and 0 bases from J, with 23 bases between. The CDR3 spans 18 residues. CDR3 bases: TGTGCCAGAAGCGGGCGACAGGAACCACTTGGGAGCTCCTACGAGCAGTACTTC. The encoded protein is CARSGRQEPLGSSYEQYF.

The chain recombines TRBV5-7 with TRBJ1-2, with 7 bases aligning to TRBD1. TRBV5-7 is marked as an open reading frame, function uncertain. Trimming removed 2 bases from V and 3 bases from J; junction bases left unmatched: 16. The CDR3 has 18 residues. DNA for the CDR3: TGTGCCAGCAGCTTTACAGGGGCACCCCTGCGAGAGTACTATGGCTACACCTTC. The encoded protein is CASSFTGAPLREYYGYTF.

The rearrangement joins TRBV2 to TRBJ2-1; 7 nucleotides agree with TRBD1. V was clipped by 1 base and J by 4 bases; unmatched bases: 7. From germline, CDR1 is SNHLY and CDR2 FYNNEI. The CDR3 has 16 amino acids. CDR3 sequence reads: CASSEGDSKLYNEQFF. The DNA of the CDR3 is TGTGCCAGCAGTGAAGGGGACAGCAAATTGTACAATGAGCAGTTCTTC. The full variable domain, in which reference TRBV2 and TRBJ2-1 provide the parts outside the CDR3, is EPEVTQTPSHQVTQMGQEVILRCVPISNHLYFYWYRQILGQKVEFLVSFYNNEISEKSEIFDDQFSVERPDGSNFTLKIRSTKLEDSAMYFCASSEGDSKLYNEQFFGPGTRLTVL.

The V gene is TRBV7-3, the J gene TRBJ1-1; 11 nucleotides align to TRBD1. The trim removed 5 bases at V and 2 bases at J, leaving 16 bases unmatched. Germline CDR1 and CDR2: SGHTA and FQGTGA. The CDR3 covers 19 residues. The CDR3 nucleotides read TGTGCCAGCAGCCCAACCGGGACAGGGGGGCCCTTCATCAACACTGAAGCTTTCTTT. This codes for CASSPTGTGGPFINTEAFF. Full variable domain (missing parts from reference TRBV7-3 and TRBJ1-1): GAGVSQTPSNKVTEKGKYVELRCDPISGHTALYWYRQSLGQGPEFLIYFQGTGAADDSGLPNDRFFAVRPEGSVSTLKIQRTERGDSAVYLCASSPTGTGGPFINTEAFFGQGTRLTVV.

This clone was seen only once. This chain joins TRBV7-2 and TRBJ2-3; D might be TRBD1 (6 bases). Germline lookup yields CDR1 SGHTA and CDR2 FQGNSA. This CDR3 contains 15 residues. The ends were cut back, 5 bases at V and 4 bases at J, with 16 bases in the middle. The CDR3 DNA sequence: TGTGCCAGCAGCCCTTGGACAGATCGCCCAGATACGCAGTATTTT. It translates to CASSPWTDRPDTQYF.

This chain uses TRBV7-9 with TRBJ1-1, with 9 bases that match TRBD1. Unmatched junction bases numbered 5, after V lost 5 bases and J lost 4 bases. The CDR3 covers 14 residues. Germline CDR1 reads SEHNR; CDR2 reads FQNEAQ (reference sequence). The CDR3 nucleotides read TGTGCCAGCAGCCTAGACAGGGGGGTCACTGAAGCTTTCTTT. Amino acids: CASSLDRGVTEAFF. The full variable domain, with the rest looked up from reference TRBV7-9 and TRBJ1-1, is DTGVSQNPRHKITKRGQNVTFRCDPISEHNRLYWYRQTLGQGPEFLTYFQNEAQLEKSRLLSDRFSAERPKGSFSTLEIQRTEQGDSAMYLCASSLDRGVTEAFFGQGTRLTVV.

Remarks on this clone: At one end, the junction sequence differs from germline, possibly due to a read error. The CDR3 sequence is CASRAGDKSPLHF. CDR3 nucleotide sequence: TGTGCCAGCAGGGCAGGGGATAAATCACCCCTCCACTTT. The genes are TRBV6-5 and TRBJ1-6, with D perhaps TRBD1 (6 bases). The germline CDR1 and CDR2 sequences are MNHEY and SVGAGI. This CDR3 region has 13 residues.

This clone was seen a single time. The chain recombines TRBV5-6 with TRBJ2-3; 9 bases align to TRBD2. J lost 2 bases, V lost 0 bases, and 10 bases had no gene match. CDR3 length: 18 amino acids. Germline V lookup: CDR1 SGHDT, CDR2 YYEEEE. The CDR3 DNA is TGTGCCAGCAGCTTGGTCTCCTGGACTAGCGTGTACACAGATACGCAGTATTTT. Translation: CASSLVSWTSVYTDTQYF.

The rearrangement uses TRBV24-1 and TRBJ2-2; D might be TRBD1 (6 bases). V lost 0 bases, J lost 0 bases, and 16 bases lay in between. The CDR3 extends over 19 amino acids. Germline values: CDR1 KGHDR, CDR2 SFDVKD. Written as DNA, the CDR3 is TGTGCCACCAGTGATTTGGGGGATGCCGGGACATCGAACACCGGGGAGCTGTTTTTT. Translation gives CATSDLGDAGTSNTGELFF.

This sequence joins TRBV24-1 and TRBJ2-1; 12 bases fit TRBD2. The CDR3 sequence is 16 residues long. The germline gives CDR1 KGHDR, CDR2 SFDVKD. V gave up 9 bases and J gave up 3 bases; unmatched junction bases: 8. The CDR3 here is CATGRQGLAGYNEQFF. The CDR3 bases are TGTGCCACCGGGCGACAGGGACTAGCGGGCTACAATGAGCAGTTCTTC.

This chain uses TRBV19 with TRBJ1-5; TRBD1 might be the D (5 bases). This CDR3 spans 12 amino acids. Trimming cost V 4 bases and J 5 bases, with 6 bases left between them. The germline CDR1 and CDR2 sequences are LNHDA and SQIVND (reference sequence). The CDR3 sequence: CASSRGDQPQHF. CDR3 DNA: TGTGCCAGTAGTAGAGGGGATCAGCCCCAGCATTTT. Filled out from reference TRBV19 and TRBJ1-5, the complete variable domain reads DGGITQSPKYLFRKEGQNVTLSCEQNLNHDAMYWYRQDPGQGLRLIYYSQIVNDFQKGDIAEGYSVSREKKESFPLTVTSAQKNPTAFYLCASSRGDQPQHFGDGTRLSIL.

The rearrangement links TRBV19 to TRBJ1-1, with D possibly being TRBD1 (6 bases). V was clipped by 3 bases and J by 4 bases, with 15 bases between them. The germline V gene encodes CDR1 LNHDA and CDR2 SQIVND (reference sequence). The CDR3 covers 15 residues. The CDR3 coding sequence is TGTGCCAGTAGTATGGGGGGGGCGGCTCCCACTGAAGCTTTCTTT. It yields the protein CASSMGGAAPTEAFF. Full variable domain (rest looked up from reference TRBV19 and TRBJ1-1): DGGITQSPKYLFRKEGQNVTLSCEQNLNHDAMYWYRQDPGQGLRLIYYSQIVNDFQKGDIAEGYSVSREKKESFPLTVTSAQKNPTAFYLCASSMGGAAPTEAFFGQGTRLTVV.

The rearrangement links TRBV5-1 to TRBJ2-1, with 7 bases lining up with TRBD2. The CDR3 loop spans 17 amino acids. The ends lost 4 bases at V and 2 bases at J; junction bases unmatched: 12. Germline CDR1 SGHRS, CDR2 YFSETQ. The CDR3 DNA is TGCGCCAGCAGCCTTTCTGTTTCTAGCGGCCCCTACAATGAGCAGTTCTTC. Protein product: CASSLSVSSGPYNEQFF.

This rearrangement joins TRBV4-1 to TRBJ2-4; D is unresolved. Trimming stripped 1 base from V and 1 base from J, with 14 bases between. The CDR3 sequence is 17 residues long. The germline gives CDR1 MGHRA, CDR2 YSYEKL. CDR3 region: CASSQGVLQGAKNIQYF. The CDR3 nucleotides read TGCGCCAGCAGCCAAGGGGTGTTACAAGGGGCCAAAAACATTCAGTACTTC.

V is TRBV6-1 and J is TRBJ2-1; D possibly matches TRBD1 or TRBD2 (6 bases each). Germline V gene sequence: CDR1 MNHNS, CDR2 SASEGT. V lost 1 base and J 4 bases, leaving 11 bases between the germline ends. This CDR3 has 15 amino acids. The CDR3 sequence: CASSEDRGPYNEQFF. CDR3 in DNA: TGTGCCAGCAGTGAAGACCGGGGGCCTTACAATGAGCAGTTCTTC.

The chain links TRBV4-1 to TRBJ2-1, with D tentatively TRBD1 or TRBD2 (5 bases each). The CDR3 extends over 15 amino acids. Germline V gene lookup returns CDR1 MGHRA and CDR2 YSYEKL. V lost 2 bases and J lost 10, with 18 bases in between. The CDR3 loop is CASSQPGPKAYEQFF. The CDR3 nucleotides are TGCGCCAGCAGCCAACCGGGACCGAAGGCGTACGAGCAGTTCTTC.

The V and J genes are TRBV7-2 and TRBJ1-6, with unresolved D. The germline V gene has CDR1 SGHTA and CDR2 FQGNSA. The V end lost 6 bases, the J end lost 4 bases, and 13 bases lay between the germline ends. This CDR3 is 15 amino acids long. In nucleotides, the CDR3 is TGTGCCAGCAGTCGGGGTGCTACTTATAATTCACCCCTCCACTTT. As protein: CASSRGATYNSPLHF.

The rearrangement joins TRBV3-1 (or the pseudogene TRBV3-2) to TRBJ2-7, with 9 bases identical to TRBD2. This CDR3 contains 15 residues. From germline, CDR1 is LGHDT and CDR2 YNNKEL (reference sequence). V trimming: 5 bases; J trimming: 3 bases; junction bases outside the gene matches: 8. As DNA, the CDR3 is TGTGCCAGCAGCTACTCCGGGACTAGCAACTACGAGCAGTACTTC. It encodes CASSYSGTSNYEQYF.

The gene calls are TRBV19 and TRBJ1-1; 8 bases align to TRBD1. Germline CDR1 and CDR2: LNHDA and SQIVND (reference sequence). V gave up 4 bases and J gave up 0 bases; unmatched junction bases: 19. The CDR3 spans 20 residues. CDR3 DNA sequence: TGTGCCAGTAGTACCCGCCTTTCTTGGACAGGGCCTACGTTGAACACTGAAGCTTTCTTT. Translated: CASSTRLSWTGPTLNTEAFF.